The present TCR beta chain was sequenced within a study of CD8 T cells in Susac syndrome (dated by TCRdb to between 2018 and 2020). Notes on the research overall: Of the Susac syndrome patients who were sequenced, more than five had clinically active disease and roughly eight were in clinical remission. Whether CD8+ T cell activation and differentiation in Susac syndrome was antigen driven was tested using repertoire sequencing. Susac syndrome patients were therapy-naive, on corticosteroids (some also receiving IVIg), or on IVIg alone at blood withdrawal.

In the case of this clonotype: This receptor's antigen is unknown. No much larger clone is present one base from it, and per-base qualities are unavailable.

Points the paper makes about the study in general: The study acknowledged that relatively few individuals were included in the TCR sequencing and HLA analysis. In patients with Susac syndrome, the CD4+ T cell repertoire showed no detectable clonal expansion.

Peripheral blood CD8+ and CD4+ T cells from healthy donors, Susac syndrome patients and multiple sclerosis patients were profiled by high-throughput TCR beta sequencing. Recently defined diagnostic criteria for definite or probable disease were met by the Susac syndrome patients. CD8+ TEMRA cells were enriched by FACS, while bulk CD8+ and CD4+ T cells were purified by magnetic negative isolation. Blood was collected in EDTA tubes and processed within 24 hours, with PBMCs isolated through density gradient centrifugation. PBMCs intended for TCR sequencing were cryopreserved in liquid nitrogen and thawed later in a water bath at 37 degrees C. The sorted or isolated CD4+, CD8+ and CD8+ TEMRA cells reached a purity of at least 90%. RNA was extracted using the RNeasy kit, and about 0.5 to 1 microgram was reverse transcribed with random hexamers. TCR beta CDR3 regions were amplified with the immunoSEQ multiplex PCR assay covering 54 Vbeta and 13 Jbeta segments. To correct PCR amplification bias, a synthetic template baseline was used for both primer optimization and computational correction. The paper's data handling went like this. Reads were annotated to V, D and J genes per IMGT and analyzed with immunoSEQ Analyzer, keeping only productive sequences. Clonality was calculated as one minus the Shannon entropy normalized by log2 of the number of productive unique sequences. Public and private clones were assessed among the 100 most prevalent clones of each patient and control. Susac-specific clones were defined as absent from healthy and MS cohorts, over a thousand published viral clones and other ImmuneACCESS disease sequences. Through fastp at Q25 and MiXCR, TCRdb rebuilt clones from the public reads, retaining in-frame beta chains. Each entry merges the rows of one CDR3 protein and shows their most common DNA and genes. The V and J calls were not made by the authors but by TCRdb's processing. This sample gives approximately 260,000 distinct CDR3 sequences in total; 90% to 97% of them show up just once. Of the sample, 0.1% falls within the top ten clones.

The TCR comes from a human donor with Susac syndrome. The sample comprised CD4+ T cells from PBMCs.

At the DNA level, the sequence is TGTGCCTGCGACAGTGGCGATTTCACTGAAGCTTTCTTT. The encoded protein is CACDSGDFTEAFF. The chain uses TRBV30 and TRBJ1-1; TRBD1 is perhaps the D gene, given 5 matching bases. V is pared back by 6 bases and J by 4 bases, with 15 bases lying between the germline termini. From the cysteine up to the phenylalanine, the CDR3 has a length of 13 residues. Only the CDR3 portion is preserved as DNA: 39 bases, with reading frame beginning at the first base. According to the germline V gene (reference sequence), CDR1 reads GTSNPN and CDR2 reads SVGIG.